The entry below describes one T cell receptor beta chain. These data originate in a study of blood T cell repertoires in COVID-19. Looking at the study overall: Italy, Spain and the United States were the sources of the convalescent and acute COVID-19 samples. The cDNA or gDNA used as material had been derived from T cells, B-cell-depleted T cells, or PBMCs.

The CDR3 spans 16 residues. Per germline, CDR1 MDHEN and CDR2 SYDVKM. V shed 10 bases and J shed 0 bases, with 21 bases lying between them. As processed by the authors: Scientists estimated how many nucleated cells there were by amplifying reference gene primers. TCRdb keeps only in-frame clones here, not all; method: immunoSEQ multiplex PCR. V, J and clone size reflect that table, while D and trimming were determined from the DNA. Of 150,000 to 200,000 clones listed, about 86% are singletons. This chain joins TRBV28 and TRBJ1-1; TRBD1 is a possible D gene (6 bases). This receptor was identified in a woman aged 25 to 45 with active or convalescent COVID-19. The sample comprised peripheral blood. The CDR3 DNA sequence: TGTGCCATACAAGGATTATCAGGGGCCATGAACACTGAAGCTTTCTTT. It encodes CAIQGLSGAMNTEAFF.